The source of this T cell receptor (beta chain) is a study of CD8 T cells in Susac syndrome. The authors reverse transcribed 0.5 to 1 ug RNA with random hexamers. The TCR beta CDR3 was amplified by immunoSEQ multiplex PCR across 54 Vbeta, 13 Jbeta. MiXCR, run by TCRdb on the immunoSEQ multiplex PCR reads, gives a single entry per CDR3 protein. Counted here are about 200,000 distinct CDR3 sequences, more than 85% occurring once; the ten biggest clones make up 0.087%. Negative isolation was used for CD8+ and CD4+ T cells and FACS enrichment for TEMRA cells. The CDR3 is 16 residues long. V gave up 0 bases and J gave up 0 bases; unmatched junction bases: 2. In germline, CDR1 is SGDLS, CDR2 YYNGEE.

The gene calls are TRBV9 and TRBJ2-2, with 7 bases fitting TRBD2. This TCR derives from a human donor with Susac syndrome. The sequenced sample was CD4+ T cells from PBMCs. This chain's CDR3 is CASSVVAGANTGELFF. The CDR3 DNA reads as TGTGCCAGCAGCGTAGTAGCGGGTGCGAACACCGGGGAGCTGTTTTTT.